Below, one TCR delta chain is given with its context. Its antigen remains unknown. The sorted cells were CD3+ Vdelta1+ Vdelta2- thymocytes from alphabeta-depleted thymus. The sample is drawn from a study of Vδ1+ human thymocytes. Points from the study as a whole: Unlike peripheral blood Vdelta1+ controls, thymic delta-chain sequences included about 20% Vdelta2 and few Vdelta3. TRG sequences recurred across donors, whereas TRD sequences stayed essentially private. Thymic TRG and TRD repertoires appeared highly polyclonal.

The germline V gene encodes CDR1 TSWWSYY and CDR2 QGS. The CDR3 runs to 23 residues. The V segment lost 0 bases and the J segment 0 bases; nucleotides outside the gene matches: 21. RNA was extracted from the cells and then reverse transcribed. Multiplex PCR used pooled V-gene forward primers and a constant-region reverse primer to amplify CDR3s. TCRdb re-identified clones in the multiplex PCR reads via CATT. The sample lists about 55,000 delta-chain clones, approximately 15% seen once, with roughly 0.5% in the top ten. The clonotype was recovered from a boy under two years old who had congenital heart surgery. This rearrangement joins TRDV1 to TRDJ1; TRDD3 matches at 11 bases. The sample taken for sequencing was Vdelta1+ gamma-delta thymocytes from the thymus. As for subset: FACS-sorted CD3+ TCRalphabeta- TCRVdelta1+ TCRVdelta2- thymocytes. The CDR3, as DNA: TGTGCTCTTGGGGAACTCACCTTCCAAACGGGCTGGGGGATACTTGGGTACACCGATAAACTCATCTTT. Its translation is CALGELTFQTGWGILGYTDKLIF.